This TCR beta chain was captured in a study of shared clonotypes between healthy human individuals. The overall study: Per donor, CD8 memory used one plate, CD8 naive used two, CD4 memory used three and CD4 naive used three.

The CDR3 is made up of 13 amino acids. Findings of the study overall: Among donors, the sharing of clonotypes was expected to be influenced by sequencing depth.

Using immunoSEQ multiplex PCR, the repertoire was profiled, and TCRdb retains in-frame clones only, with some absent. The sample has 2 million to 3 million clones, approximately 93% seen once. This clone was seen only once. Its antigen is as yet unknown. The chain uses TRBV21-1 and TRBJ1-2; TRBD1 is the table's D call, not checked against the DNA. TRBV21-1 is designated a pseudogene. Sequenced: naive CD4+ T cells from PBMCs. Subset meaning: CD45RA+ positively selected. This TCR was sampled from a young man in good health. Some clones in this sample may be carry-over from other donors' samples. The CDR3 coding sequence is TGTGCCAGCAGCAAAGACAGGAACTATGGCTACACCTTC. Protein: CASSKDRNYGYTF.